This entry is about one T cell receptor beta chain. The clone's antigen remains unknown. No much larger clone exists at a distance of one base, and base qualities are not known. The CDR3 regions of human TCRbeta chains were analyzed by immunosequencing. Per the authors' processing: Repertoire TCRs were checked for matches against a reference library of SARS-CoV-2-specific TCRs that had been generated using the MIRA antigen-specificity platform. Breadth was defined as the fraction of unique TCRs that were SARS-CoV-2-associated. Depth was defined as the fraction of total T cells that were SARS-CoV-2-associated. Each spike-specific TCR was assigned to its reactive spike region and to a CD4 or CD8 class using the MIRA data. Log10-transformed breadth and depth values were compared by one-way ANOVA with Sidak's multiple comparisons tests. TCRdb re-hosts the immuneACCESS table, in-frame sequences only. Its copies lack some clones; in the studies checked, an unresolved V gene accounts for under half of them, and the cause for the rest is not known. V and J calls and clone size are those listed in that table; D and trimming were worked out from the DNA. Across this sample there are fewer than 120,000 clones, with roughly 92% seen only once. The ten largest account for 7.8% of the sample.

This sample stems from a study of T cell responses to AZD1222 COVID-19 vaccine (dated by TCRdb to the early 2020s). Some background on the complete study: AZD1222 recipients whose second dose came at about 4 weeks and those whose second dose came at about 12 weeks were combined into one group, since spike-specific TCR depth and breadth did not differ between the two schedules. Trial participants were enrolled by age into subgroups of 18-55, 56-69 and 70-plus years, and about 150, 27 and 61 TCR-sequenced participants, respectively, were included in these subgroups. A total of approximately 230 trial participants underwent TCR sequencing, of whom about 200 received two doses of AZD1222 and about 26 received two doses of the MenACWY control vaccine.

General study outcomes and caveats: Most participants were white British and females outnumbered males, and the authors suggested that clonal diversity may have been underestimated. Conclusions about previously exposed vaccinees were limited because only six AZD1222 recipients were SARS-CoV-2 seropositive at baseline. After two AZD1222 doses, both the breadth and the depth of spike-specific TCRs were significantly higher than at day 0 and than in MenACWY recipients. CD4 TCRs associated with the vaccine covered the entire spike protein, and the dominant responses were in regions 160-218 and 743-854. Nearly half of unique spike-specific TCRs reportedly recognized epitopes outside regions mutated in the B.1.351 and B.1.1.7 variants. No day 14 peak-response samples were available, so repertoires were characterized only after the peak T cell response. The 56-69-year group was small, and its depth increase did not reach significance, likely because of low power.

What the time point label conveys for this sample: baseline before first vaccination. Vaccinee samples were obtained from the UK trials COV001 and COV002, which included a single-blind randomized controlled phase 2/3 trial of AZD1222 (ChAdOx1 nCoV-19) in healthy adults. Trial participant PBMC samples were collected at day 0 and day 28 after the second dose for TCRbeta chain sequencing. Inclusive of the bounding cysteine and phenylalanine, the CDR3 is 13 residues long. The retained sequence is limited to the CDR3, 39 bases, with the frame set at the first base. The germline V gene encodes CDR1 MRHNA and CDR2 SNTAGT. At the junction V is shortened by 5 bases and J by 1 base, with 8 bases in between.

Specimen: peripheral blood, collected on day 0 of AZD1222 vaccination. The sequence was collected from an adult in good health. The sequence joins TRBV6-4 to TRBJ1-1; a tentative D match to TRBD1 spans 6 bases. The nucleotides are TGTGCCAGCAGTTTACAGGGGAACACTGAAGCTTTCTTT. Its product reads: CASSLQGNTEAFF.